Sequencing of this TCR beta chain was carried out in a study of OX40 agonist ivuxolimab in advanced cancers. Study-wide context: Ivuxolimab was a fully human IgG2 agonistic monoclonal antibody targeting the costimulatory receptor OX40 (CD134). Intravenous ivuxolimab was administered to patients every 2 weeks at six dose levels: 0.01, 0.1, 0.3, 1.5, 3 and 10 mg/kg. Among the 50 to 55 dose-escalation patients, 19 had hepatocellular carcinoma, approximately 15 melanoma, 9 renal cell carcinoma and 9 head and neck cancer. In the dose-escalation cohort, around 80% of patients were male, and the mean age was 60 years with a range of roughly 20 to 85. Patients were allowed to have had prior anti-PD-1, anti-PD-L1 or anti-CTLA-4 therapy, and approximately 40% of the dose-escalation patients had been treated with checkpoint inhibitors. Three dose-escalation patients achieved partial responses, one with hepatocellular carcinoma and two with cutaneous melanoma. Peripheral TCRbeta sequencing aimed to test whether ivuxolimab altered TCR sequence diversity and caused clonal T-cell expansion. The paper covers the monotherapy dose-escalation part of the phase I ivuxolimab trial, which included N ≈ 50 patients. The investigation overall reported the following: Antigen specificity was not determined for the clonally expanded peripheral T cells. In partial responders in the 0.1-3.0 mg/kg groups, normalized peripheral clonal expansion was found to be among the lowest, especially among CD8+ T cells. On average, CD8+ T cells showed more expanded clones than CD4+ T cells after ivuxolimab. Low levels of normalized T-cell clonal expansion were also seen in some patients who did not respond. At doses of 0.1 to 3.0 mg/kg, clonal expansion of both CD4+ and CD8+ blood T cells was observed from baseline to week 6.

The trial excluded patients who had a history of autoimmune disease or who were on systemic immunosuppression. Peripheral blood for TCR sequencing was drawn from every dose cohort at baseline, at cycle 4 day 1 and at cycle 7 day 1. The samples were drawn from a first-in-human, open-label, multicenter phase I dose-escalation trial of ivuxolimab. Adults with locally advanced or metastatic melanoma, renal cell carcinoma, hepatocellular carcinoma or head and neck squamous cell carcinoma were enrolled in the trial. Before TCR sequencing, CD4+ T cells and CD8+ T cells from peripheral blood were sorted into separate populations. On this clone: This receptor's antigen is unknown. The input lacks base qualities; no much larger clone sits a single base away.

Genomic DNA was extracted from sorted cells for sequencing of the TCRbeta CDR3 region. The immunoSEQ Assay was used for sequencing of TCRbeta CDR3 regions. Here the immuneACCESS table is served through TCRdb, limited to in-frame sequences with V and J called. Missing clones are a known gap in these copies; in checked studies unresolved V genes cover under half, and the rest lacks a known reason. This sample comprises roughly 56,000 clones, about four fifths of them detected only once. The ten largest clonotypes hold under 6% of the sample. The junction shows trimming of 3 bases on V and 0 bases on J, and the gene matches do not reach 5 bases of it. The CDR3 runs 19 residues from the cysteine to the phenylalanine. Only the CDR3 DNA stays, 57 bases, in frame from base 1. Looking up the germline V gene yields CDR1 SGHTA and CDR2 FQGNSA.

Recombination connected TRBV7-2 to TRBJ2-1; 16 nucleotides in the junction match TRBD2. This specimen consisted of CD4+ or CD8+ T cells sorted from blood, obtained in a trial of the OX40 agonist ivuxolimab. This TCR derives from an adult with an advanced solid tumor such as melanoma, head and neck, liver or kidney cancer. This receptor has the CDR3 CASSLRGTSGGASYNEQFF. The DNA sequence is TGTGCCAGCAGCTTGAGAGGGACTAGCGGGGGGGCCTCCTACAATGAGCAGTTCTTC.